A single sample is the source of the 5 T cell receptor beta chains below, sequenced in a study of cytomegalovirus exposure and HLA in healthy donors. The PCR contained 60 Vbeta and 13 Jbeta primers. Method: immunoSEQ multiplex PCR; TCRdb's copy keeps in-frame clones and lacks some. The profile covers some 130,000 clones, with 65% to 80% appearing a single time and 1.6% taken by the ten largest. The source material was PBMCs. The receptors shown here come from a human donor in good health.

This chain joins TRBV6-7 and TRBJ2-5, with TRBD1 as a possible D gene (5 bases). TRBV6-7 is an ORF; its function is uncertain. This CDR3 is built from 14 residues. Trimming left V 2 bases short and J 8 bases short, with 15 bases between. The CDR3 loop reads CASSYGRVGGTQYF. DNA for the CDR3: TGTGCCAGCAGTTACGGCAGGGTGGGCGGAACCCAGTACTTC.

V gene TRBV19 combines with J gene TRBJ2-7, with D possibly being TRBD2 (6 bases). The V end was cut by 1 base, the J end by 2 bases, with 15 bases between. The CDR3 loop spans 16 amino acids. Per the germline V gene, CDR1 is LNHDA and CDR2 is SQIVND (reference sequence). The CDR3 coding sequence is TGTGCCAGTAGTATAGCTCTCCCTAGCGCTACCTACGAGCAGTACTTC. This encodes CASSIALPSATYEQYF.

The chain carries TRBV7-8 and TRBJ1-2, with 9 nucleotides matching TRBD1. Germline V gene data show CDR1 as SGHVS and CDR2 as FQNEAQ. J gave up 8 bases and V 5 bases, and 6 bases lay outside the gene matches. The CDR3 runs 13 residues. The CDR3 loop is CASSLRTGVGYTF. The DNA for the CDR3 is TGTGCCAGCAGCCTAAGGACAGGGGTGGGCTACACCTTC.

The rearrangement links TRBV5-1 to TRBJ1-4; D is perhaps TRBD1 (5 bases). Germline V gene lookup returns CDR1 SGHRS and CDR2 YFSETQ. With 3 bases removed from V and 0 bases from J, the gap between germline ends came to 6 bases. This CDR3 has 14 amino acids. CDR3 nucleotides: TGCGCCAGCAGCTGGGGGGCAACTAATGAAAAACTGTTTTTT. It encodes CASSWGATNEKLFF. Full variable domain (rest looked up from reference TRBV5-1 and TRBJ1-4): KAGVTQTPRYLIKTRGQQVTLSCSPISGHRSVSWYQQTPGQGLQFLFEYFSETQRNKGNFPGRFSGRQFSNSRSEMNVSTLELGDSALYLCASSWGATNEKLFFGSGTQLSVL.

The chain joins TRBV27 to TRBJ1-1; D is perhaps TRBD1 (6 bases). With 6 bases removed from V and 1 base from J, the gap between germline ends came to 12 bases. This CDR3 is built from 14 residues. Germline V lookup: CDR1 MNHEY, CDR2 SMNVEV (reference sequence). The DNA of the CDR3 is TGTGCCAGCAGGATACAGGGTGGGAACACTGAAGCTTTCTTT. It yields the protein CASRIQGGNTEAFF.